One sample yielded the 18 T cell receptor beta chains listed below, sequenced in a study of T-cell reconstitution after alpha-beta-depleted transplantation in children. Unique molecular identifiers were incorporated when the TCRbeta library was constructed. TCRdb recomputed calls from the PCR reads with MiXCR, one row per CDR3 protein. The repertoire holds over 120,000 distinct CDR3 sequences, with 8% to 10% as singletons. The material was PBMCs, mostly from graft donor cells, obtained 180 days after TCRalphabeta/CD19-depleted stem cell transplant. The receptors come from a female patient aged 2 to 10 who had a stem cell transplant for congenital amegakaryocytic thrombocytopenia, so the T cells may come from the graft donor.

This clonotype was picked up many times. The chain couples TRBV28 to TRBJ1-6; D call uncertain. Germline CDR1 reads MDHEN; CDR2 reads SYDVKM. V was trimmed by 4 bases and J by 6 bases, leaving 4 bases between them. There are 12 residues in the CDR3. The CDR3 region is CASSYVNSPLHF. The CDR3 DNA sequence: TGTGCCAGCAGTTACGTTAATTCACCCCTCCACTTT.

Ten or more counts support this clonotype. This chain links TRBV7-2 with TRBJ1-2; D gene uncertain. The CDR3 is made up of 15 amino acids. From germline, CDR1 is SGHTA and CDR2 FQGNSA. V was shortened by 4 bases and J by 2 bases, with 14 bases between the two germline ends. CDR3 region: CASSSRWVTNYGYTF. CDR3 coding DNA: TGTGCCAGCAGCTCAAGATGGGTCACAAACTATGGCTACACCTTC.

At least ten counts were recorded for this clonotype. The chain employs TRBV29-1 and TRBJ1-2, with unresolved D. CDR1 is SQVTM, CDR2 ANQGSEA, per germline. The CDR3 covers 10 residues. V lost 3 bases, J lost 4 bases, and 3 bases lay in between. The CDR3, as DNA: TGCAGCGTTGAGGTCTATGGCTACACCTTC. This codes for CSVEVYGYTF.

This clonotype was counted only a few times. The V and J genes are TRBV20-1 and TRBJ2-3, with D unclear. There are 16 residues in the CDR3. V gave up 3 bases and J gave up 0 bases, with 16 bases separating them. Germline loops: CDR1 DFQATT, CDR2 SNEGSKA (reference sequence). CDR3 nucleotide sequence: TGCAGTGCTAGCCCCCCATATGCCCGAAGCACAGATACGCAGTATTTT. Its protein is CSASPPYARSTDTQYF.

This clonotype turned up a few times. The rearrangement joins TRBV4-1 to TRBJ1-6; D is unresolved. The V gene's germline CDR1 is MGHRA and CDR2 YSYEKL. V dropped 0 bases and J dropped 15 bases, with 15 bases sitting between them. This CDR3 has 14 residues. In nucleotides, the CDR3 is TGCGCCAGCAGCCAAGATTGGACCACGCGACTCCTCCACTTT. The encoded protein is CASSQDWTTRLLHF.

There are many counts of this clonotype. V is TRBV18 and J is TRBJ2-2, with 7 bases aligning to TRBD1. The CDR3 runs to 16 residues. Trimming cost V 2 bases and J 8 bases; bases outside gene matches: 11. Germline V gives CDR1 KGHSH, CDR2 LQKENI. The CDR3 nucleotides are TGTGCCAGCTCACCAATGGGCGGAGGACAGGCGGGGGAGCTGTTTTTT. Encoded protein: CASSPMGGGQAGELFF. The variable domain in full, with the rest retrieved from reference TRBV18 and TRBJ2-2, is NAGVMQNPRHLVRRRGQEARLRCSPMKGHSHVYWYRQLPEEGLKFMVYLQKENIIDESGMPKERFSAEFPKEGPSILRIQQVVRGDSAAYFCASSPMGGGQAGELFFGEGSRLTVL.

This clonotype turned up a few times. The chain has TRBV7-6 and TRBJ2-5, with D unclear. Germline lookup yields CDR1 SGHVS and CDR2 FNYEAQ. The V end lost 5 bases, the J end lost 0 bases, and 16 bases lay between the germline ends. CDR3 length: 16 residues. DNA of the CDR3: TGTGCCAGCAGCCCTCTAGGAGTCGGGTACCAAGAGACCCAGTACTTC. Its translation: CASSPLGVGYQETQYF. Full variable domain (missing parts from reference TRBV7-6 and TRBJ2-5): GAGVSQSPRYKVTKRGQDVALRCDPISGHVSLYWYRQALGQGPEFLTYFNYEAQQDKSGLPNDRFSAERPEGSISTLTIQRTEQRDSAMYRCASSPLGVGYQETQYFGPGTRLLVL.

Of note for this clonotype: Possible read error: a much larger clone is one base away. The rearrangement links TRBV20-1 to TRBJ2-3, with 7 bases that match TRBD2. Per germline, CDR1 DFQATT and CDR2 SNEGSKA (reference sequence). The CDR3 length is 14 residues. Written as DNA, the CDR3 is TGCAGTGCTAGTGGGGGGGGAAGCACAGATACGCGGTATTTT. It yields the protein CSASGGGSTDTRYF.

This clonotype was recorded many times. The CDR3: CASISGSGSTNEQFF. The CDR3 region has the DNA TGTGCCAGCATCTCTGGGAGCGGGAGTACGAATGAGCAGTTCTTC. The V call is TRBV12-3 or TRBV12-4, the J call TRBJ2-1, with 8 bases aligning to TRBD2. V shed 7 bases and J 7 bases; nucleotides not matched to a gene: 12. The CDR3 is 15 residues long.

This clonotype was counted only a few times. The chain uses TRBV7-9 and TRBJ2-5; D unresolved. The CDR3 is 14 residues long. V was cut by 5 bases and J by 5 bases, with 15 bases left in between. CDR1 and CDR2 from the germline V gene are SEHNR and FQNEAQ (reference sequence). DNA of the CDR3: TGTGCCAGCAGCCCCCGGGCGGCGGCGGAGACCCAGTACTTC. Its translation: CASSPRAAAETQYF.

This clonotype was counted at least ten times. The chain carries TRBV7-3 and TRBJ2-1, with a weak D call TRBD2 (5 bases). Germline values: CDR1 SGHTA, CDR2 FQGTGA. This CDR3 region has 15 residues. V was cut by 4 bases and J by 7 bases, with 17 bases left in between. Written as DNA, the CDR3 is TGTGCCAGCAGCTCAACGGCGACTACTAGTAATGAGCAGTTCTTC. Translating it yields CASSSTATTSNEQFF.

This clonotype was counted only a few times. The chain links TRBV20-1 to TRBJ2-1; TRBD2 agrees at 7 bases. The junction had 12 bases not matched to a gene; V was cut back by 3 bases and J by 4 bases. The germline V gene has CDR1 DFQATT and CDR2 SNEGSKA (reference sequence). CDR3 length: 16 residues. CDR3 bases: TGCAGTGCTAGGACGGCGGCAGGGAGGGCTTACAATGAGCAGTTCTTC. Protein product: CSARTAAGRAYNEQFF.

This clonotype was found a few times. The V gene is TRBV7-6, the J gene TRBJ1-5; D is uncertain. Germline assignment: CDR1 SGHVS and CDR2 FNYEAQ. V lost 1 base and J 4 bases, leaving 8 bases between the germline ends. The CDR3 is made up of 14 amino acids. Here the CDR3 DNA reads TGTGCCAGCAGCTTAGAAGGGAGAAATCAGCCCCAGCATTTT. It specifies CASSLEGRNQPQHF.

This clonotype has a handful of counts. V is TRBV15 and J is TRBJ1-3; TRBD1 might be the D (5 bases). V gave up 0 bases and J gave up 0 bases, with 9 bases separating them. There are 16 residues in the CDR3. The germline CDR1 and CDR2 sequences are LNHNV and YYDKDF (reference sequence). The CDR3 region has the DNA TGTGCCACCAGCAGAGATTGGGGGGGCTCTGGAAACACCATATATTTT. This sequence encodes CATSRDWGGSGNTIYF.

The chain is built from TRBV23-1 and TRBJ2-2; weak D call: TRBD1 (6 bases). TRBV23-1 is sorted into the ORF group, with uncertain function. The V gene lost 3 bases and the J gene lost 2 bases, with 10 bases spanning the gap. The CDR3 is 15 residues long. The CDR3 region is CASSHLDSNTGELFF. The CDR3 DNA reads as TGCGCCAGCAGTCACCTGGACAGTAACACCGGGGAGCTGTTTTTT.

This clonotype was recorded at least ten times. The chain couples TRBV4-1 to TRBJ2-1, with 7 bases fitting TRBD1. The V segment lost 2 bases and the J segment 4 bases; nucleotides outside the gene matches: 8. Germline lookup yields CDR1 MGHRA and CDR2 YSYEKL. The CDR3 is 16 amino acids. In nucleotides, the CDR3 is TGCGCCAGCAGCCAACCTCTCCGGGACAGATACAATGAGCAGTTCTTC. Protein: CASSQPLRDRYNEQFF.

There are many counts of this clonotype. This sequence joins TRBV15 and TRBJ2-3, with D hard to call. V gave up 0 bases and J gave up 4 bases, with 20 bases separating them. The CDR3 loop spans 18 amino acids. CDR1 is LNHNV and CDR2 is YYDKDF in the germline V gene (reference sequence). CDR3 region: CATSRDDIAFGVADTQYF. The DNA of the CDR3 is TGTGCCACCAGCAGAGATGATATAGCCTTTGGAGTGGCAGATACGCAGTATTTT.

This clonotype came up many times. The chain has TRBV5-6 and TRBJ2-2; D unresolved. This CDR3 has 15 residues. V was pared by 0 bases and J by 4 bases, with 10 bases between. Germline V gene sequence: CDR1 SGHDT, CDR2 YYEEEE. This chain's CDR3 is CASSLASLLTGELFF. The CDR3 nucleotides read TGTGCCAGCAGCTTGGCCTCACTACTCACCGGGGAGCTGTTTTTT.